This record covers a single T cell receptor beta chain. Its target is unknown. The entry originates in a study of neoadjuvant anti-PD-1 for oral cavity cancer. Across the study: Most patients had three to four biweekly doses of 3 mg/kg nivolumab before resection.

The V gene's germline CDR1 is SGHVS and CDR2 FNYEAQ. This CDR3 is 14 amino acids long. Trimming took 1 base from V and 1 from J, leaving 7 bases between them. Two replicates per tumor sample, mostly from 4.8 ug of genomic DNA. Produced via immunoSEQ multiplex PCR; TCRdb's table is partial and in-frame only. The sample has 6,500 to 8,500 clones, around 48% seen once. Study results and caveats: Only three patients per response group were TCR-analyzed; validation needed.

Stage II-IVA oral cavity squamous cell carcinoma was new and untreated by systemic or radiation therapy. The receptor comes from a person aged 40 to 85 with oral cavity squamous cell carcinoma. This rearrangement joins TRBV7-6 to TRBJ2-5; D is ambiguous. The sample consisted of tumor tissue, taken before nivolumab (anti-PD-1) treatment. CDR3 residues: CASSLGPLQETQYF. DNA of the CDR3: TGTGCCAGCAGCTTAGGGCCGCTCCAAGAGACCCAGTACTTC.